The 3 T cell receptor beta chains presented below share a single source sample, sequenced in a study of blood T cell repertoires in COVID-19. Repertoires were generated with immunoSEQ multiplex PCR, while TCRdb's copy carries only in-frame clones and drops some. Of roughly 200,000 clones listed, about 76% are singletons. The sample was peripheral blood. The source of these receptors is a middle-aged woman with COVID-19, enrolled during active disease.

V and J are TRBV5-1 and TRBJ1-1; 7 nucleotides agree with TRBD1. The junction had 11 bases not matched to a gene; V was cut back by 2 bases and J by 1 base. Germline loops: CDR1 SGHRS, CDR2 YFSETQ. CDR3 size: 17 residues. The CDR3 sequence: CASSFLPTRDRNTEAFF. CDR3 nucleotides: TGCGCCAGCAGCTTTTTACCTACCAGGGACAGGAACACTGAAGCTTTCTTT.

The chain combines TRBV10-3 with TRBJ1-2; D call uncertain. The germline V gene encodes CDR1 ENHRY and CDR2 SYGVKD. V lost 9 bases, J lost 2 bases, and 13 bases lay in between. CDR3 length: 13 residues. The CDR3 spells CAINPARNYGYTF. Written as DNA, the CDR3 is TGTGCCATAAACCCCGCCAGGAACTATGGCTACACCTTC.

This chain links TRBV7-8 with TRBJ2-7; the D gene is possibly TRBD2 (6 bases). There are 15 residues in the CDR3. V was shortened by 0 bases and J by 4 bases, with 13 bases between the two germline ends. Germline CDR1 reads SGHVS; CDR2 reads FQNEAQ. CDR3 nucleotides: TGTGCCAGCAGCTTAGCTGGGACTGGGGTATACGAGCAGTACTTC. It encodes CASSLAGTGVYEQYF.